The 22 T cell receptor beta chains listed next were all sequenced from one sample in a study of blood T cell repertoires in COVID-19. The protocol was immunoSEQ multiplex PCR, while the TCRdb copy is restricted to in-frame clones and leaves out a portion. The sample lists approximately 110,000 clones; roughly 80% were seen once. Sequencing was performed on peripheral blood. The receptors were gathered from a woman over 75 with acute or convalescent COVID-19.

This clone has just a few counts. The V gene is TRBV28, the J gene TRBJ2-2; 8 bases are shared with TRBD1. Germline trimming cut 6 bases from V and 0 bases from J; bases unmatched to any gene: 3. The CDR3 is 15 amino acids. Germline CDR1 is MDHEN and CDR2 is SYDVKM. CDR3 nucleotide sequence: TGTGCCAGCAGCCAGGGGGCCGCGAACACCGGGGAGCTGTTTTTT. Protein: CASSQGAANTGELFF.

This chain uses TRBV5-6 with TRBJ2-2; D is perhaps TRBD1 (6 bases). The CDR3 contains 16 residues. V dropped 0 bases and J dropped 0 bases, with 9 bases sitting between them. Germline CDR1 reads SGHDT; CDR2 reads YYEEEE. The DNA of the CDR3 is TGTGCCAGCAGCTTGGTTGCAGGGGCGAACACCGGGGAGCTGTTTTTT. Translated, it gives CASSLVAGANTGELFF.

The chain joins TRBV9 to TRBJ2-7; D ambiguous. Between the trimmed V and J ends, which lost 1 base and 6 bases, there was a span of 11 bases. The CDR3 totals 13 residues. Germline V gene data show CDR1 as SGDLS and CDR2 as YYNGEE. The DNA of the CDR3 is TGTGCCAGCAGCGTATCGCCCGGGTCCGAGCAGTACGTC. Protein: CASSVSPGSEQYV.

A remark on this clone: Other DNA variants within this sample encode the same CDR3. V and J are TRBV6-5 and TRBJ1-2; D ambiguous. Germline CDR1 reads MNHEY; CDR2 reads SVGAGI. Deletions cut 8 bases from V and 3 bases from J, with 7 bases between. There are 11 residues in the CDR3. For the CDR3, the DNA is TGTGCCAGCGTGAGGGACTATGGCTACACCTTC. Its protein is CASVRDYGYTF.

The DNA of the CDR3 is TGTGCCAGCAGCTCCCCGGGACAGGGGCCTCCGAACACCGGGGAGCTGTTTTTT. This translates into CASSSPGQGPPNTGELFF. The chain has TRBV7-9 and TRBJ2-2; 10 bases map to TRBD1. The CDR3 consists of 18 residues. V was clipped by 4 bases and J by 0 bases; unmatched bases: 8. Germline values: CDR1 SEHNR, CDR2 FQNEAQ (reference sequence).

The chain couples TRBV19 to TRBJ2-2; TRBD2 is a possible D gene (5 bases). Trimming removed 5 bases at V and 5 bases at J, with 9 bases between. The CDR3 contains 13 residues. Germline CDR1 is LNHDA and CDR2 is SQIVND (reference sequence). The CDR3 bases are TGTGCCAGTAGTGTGACTATAACCGGGGAGCTGTTTTTT. It translates to CASSVTITGELFF. The complete variable domain, with remaining parts taken from reference TRBV19 and TRBJ2-2, reads DGGITQSPKYLFRKEGQNVTLSCEQNLNHDAMYWYRQDPGQGLRLIYYSQIVNDFQKGDIAEGYSVSREKKESFPLTVTSAQKNPTAFYLCASSVTITGELFFGEGSRLTVL.

This clone was detected only a few times. The chain links TRBV27 to TRBJ2-1; maybe TRBD2 (5 bases). The germline V gene has CDR1 MNHEY and CDR2 SMNVEV (reference sequence). The ends were cut back, 4 bases at V and 5 bases at J, with 9 bases in the middle. The CDR3 extends over 13 amino acids. The CDR3 here is CASSSTRNNEQFF. The CDR3 bases are TGTGCCAGCAGTTCTACTAGGAACAATGAGCAGTTCTTC.

This clone was counted a single time. The rearrangement uses TRBV29-1 and TRBJ2-2, with D possibly matching TRBD2 (7 bases). V lost 5 bases to trimming and J lost 0 bases, with 13 bases between them. CDR1 and CDR2 from the germline V gene are SQVTM and ANQGSEA. This CDR3 has 15 residues. CDR3 coding DNA: TGCAGCGTTCGGGCGGGGGCGGCGAACACCGGGGAGCTGTTTTTT. Its translation: CSVRAGAANTGELFF.

CDR3 in DNA: TGTGCCAGCAGCTTGGGACACATCACAGATACGCAGTATTTT. Protein sequence: CASSLGHITDTQYF. J is TRBJ2-3 and V is TRBV5-8; D is unresolved. Germline V gene lookup returns CDR1 SGHTS and CDR2 YDEGEE. The CDR3 sequence is 14 residues long. Trimming cost V 0 bases and J 2 bases, with 7 bases left between them.

This chain uses TRBV19 with TRBJ1-2, with D maybe TRBD1 (6 bases). CDR1 LNHDA and CDR2 SQIVND come from the germline V gene (reference sequence). CDR3 size: 15 residues. V lost 5 bases and J 7 bases, leaving 20 bases between the germline ends. The CDR3 sequence is CASSEVAGGAGGYTF. DNA of the CDR3: TGTGCCAGTAGTGAGGTAGCTGGGGGGGCTGGTGGCTACACCTTC.

This chain connects TRBV4-2 to TRBJ2-3; 8 positions match TRBD2. The CDR3 covers 15 residues. CDR1 is LGHNA and CDR2 is YNFKEQ in the germline V gene. V trimming: 2 bases; J trimming: 6 bases; junction bases outside the gene matches: 7. The DNA of the CDR3 is TGTGCCAGCAGCCAATCAAGCGGGAGTGTCGATACGCAGTATTTT. Amino acids: CASSQSSGSVDTQYF.

The V gene is TRBV15, the J gene TRBJ1-1; unclear D gene. Per germline, CDR1 LNHNV and CDR2 YYDKDF (reference sequence). The CDR3 runs 16 residues. The V end lost 2 bases, the J end lost 0 bases, and 13 bases lay between the germline ends. CDR3 nucleotide sequence: TGTGCCACCAGCAGACCCGGACGGGGAATGAACACTGAAGCTTTCTTT. Its translation: CATSRPGRGMNTEAFF.

The gene calls are TRBV6-5 and TRBJ1-1; a possible D gene is TRBD1 (6 bases). CDR3 size: 14 residues. Germline V lookup: CDR1 MNHEY, CDR2 SVGAGI. V lost 6 bases, J lost 5 bases, and 16 bases lay in between. CDR3 in DNA: TGTGCCAGCAGCCGATACAGGGTGGGAACTGAAGCTTTCTTT. Its translation: CASSRYRVGTEAFF.

The chain joins TRBV18 to TRBJ1-1; the D is unclear. V lost 6 bases, J lost 1 base, and 6 bases lay in between. Germline V gene data show CDR1 as KGHSH and CDR2 as LQKENI. The CDR3 has 12 amino acids. In DNA form, the CDR3 reads TGTGCCAGCTCCCTATCGAACACTGAAGCTTTCTTT. Translating it yields CASSLSNTEAFF.

This sequence joins TRBV4-1 and TRBJ2-2, with TRBD2 matching over 9 bases. The length of the CDR3 is 17 residues. The germline gives CDR1 MGHRA, CDR2 YSYEKL. Trimming cost V 3 bases and J 3 bases; bases outside gene matches: 8. CDR3 DNA sequence: TGCGCCAGCAGCCATCCCAGAGGCGGGAGGGACACCGGGGAGCTGTTTTTT. It specifies CASSHPRGGRDTGELFF.

The gene calls are TRBV25-1 and TRBJ2-1; TRBD1 is a possible D gene (5 bases). The CDR3 totals 14 residues. V lost 3 bases, J lost 15 bases, and 21 bases lay in between. Germline V CDR1 and CDR2: MGHDK, SYGVNS. Here the CDR3 reads CASSDQGSSLRRFF. DNA for the CDR3: TGTGCCAGCAGTGATCAGGGTAGCTCGCTCCGGCGGTTCTTC. The full variable domain, rest sourced from reference TRBV25-1 and TRBJ2-1, is EADIYQTPRYLVIGTGKKITLECSQTMGHDKMYWYQQDPGMELHLIHYSYGVNSTEKGDLSSESTVSRIRTEHFPLTLESARPSHTSQYLCASSDQGSSLRRFFGPGTRLTVL.

The chain uses TRBV6-1 and TRBJ2-4; 7 nucleotides agree with TRBD2. The CDR3 runs 16 residues. Per germline, CDR1 MNHNS and CDR2 SASEGT. V lost 1 base, J lost 6 bases, and 9 bases stayed unmatched. As DNA, the CDR3 is TGTGCCAGCAGTGAAGGCACGGGAGGTTTAGGAAACATTCAGTACTTC. It yields the protein CASSEGTGGLGNIQYF.

This clone has a single count. This rearrangement joins TRBV5-1 to TRBJ1-1, with D possibly being TRBD1 (5 bases). CDR3 length: 14 residues. V dropped 0 bases and J dropped 6 bases, with 12 bases sitting between them. CDR1 is SGHRS and CDR2 is YFSETQ in the germline V gene. CDR3 sequence (DNA): TGCGCCAGCAGCTTGGGTGCAGGGTCCCCTGAAGCTTTCTTT. Translated, it gives CASSLGAGSPEAFF.

This chain joins TRBV29-1 and TRBJ2-7; 10 bases match TRBD1. The CDR3 runs to 12 residues. Losses at the gene ends were 7 bases for V and 6 bases for J; bases not matched to a gene: 6. Germline loops: CDR1 SQVTM, CDR2 ANQGSEA. This CDR3 is CSGTGGRGEQYV. CDR3 DNA sequence: TGCAGCGGGACAGGGGGTCGGGGCGAGCAGTACGTC.

This clone was observed at least ten times. This chain joins TRBV19 and TRBJ1-5, with D tentatively TRBD1 (5 bases). Germline V lookup: CDR1 LNHDA, CDR2 SQIVND (reference sequence). The CDR3 totals 15 residues. V lost 3 bases and J 7 bases, leaving 16 bases between the germline ends. This chain's CDR3 is CASSISSQARQPQHF. The CDR3 DNA reads as TGTGCCAGTAGTATCTCATCACAGGCCCGGCAGCCCCAGCATTTT.

This rearrangement joins TRBV5-1 to TRBJ2-3; 7 positions match TRBD2. Germline values: CDR1 SGHRS, CDR2 YFSETQ. The CDR3 is 16 residues long. Trimming removed 3 bases from V and 4 bases from J; junction bases left unmatched: 11. For the CDR3, the DNA is TGCGCCAGCAGCTCCTTAGCGGGCCCCGGGGCAGATACGCAGTATTTT. Protein product: CASSSLAGPGADTQYF.

This rearrangement joins TRBV10-2 to TRBJ1-1, with D hard to call. In germline, CDR1 is WSHSY, CDR2 SAAADI. The length of the CDR3 is 12 residues. The V gene lost 4 bases and the J gene lost 4 bases, with 7 bases spanning the gap. The CDR3 protein is CASSVQITEAFF. CDR3 in DNA: TGCGCCAGCAGTGTACAGATCACTGAAGCTTTCTTT.